This T cell receptor (beta chain) was captured in a study of shared clonotypes between healthy human individuals (dated by TCRdb to about 2020). With respect to the entire study: Two women and a few men aged 18 to 49 years were included in the cohort. To estimate repertoire size and how much clonotypes are shared between individuals, the study performed deep sequencing of blood TCR repertoires from about five healthy adults. For each donor, three plates each were used for CD4 naive and CD4 memory, two plates were used for CD8 naive, and one plate was used for CD8 memory. Different laboratories and diverse techniques were used to prepare libraries and sequence TCR repertoires, to increase sequencing depth and limit assay-specific biases. Leukapheresis yielded between about 0.9 and 10 billion PBMCs per donor.

Healthy HIV-negative adults with no recently reported acute infections or vaccinations were included as donors. Only Caucasian adults living in Nashville, Tennessee, USA were represented among the donors. CD4+ T cells were enriched through magnetic negative selection, after which naive cells were positively selected on CD45RA and the remaining negative fraction served as the memory subset. Blood was collected by leukapheresis, and PBMCs were isolated by Ficoll-Histopaque density gradient centrifugation and then cryopreserved in liquid nitrogen vapor phase. Purity and quantity of every magnetically sorted T cell population were checked by analytical flow cytometry. Genomic DNA was isolated from every sorted fraction and measured by UV absorbance on a Nanodrop 2000c. TCR CDR3 regions were amplified from genomic DNA by multiplex PCR using the deep immunoSEQ assay. Extracted genomic DNA from each cell subset was distributed evenly across all wells of several immunoSEQ 96-well plates, and each plate was treated as a replicate. For sorted subsets, 200 to 250 ng of genomic DNA, equivalent to some 33,000 T cell genomes, went into each replicate PCR. The purified libraries were quantified using a Qubit 3.0 fluorometer, sized with a Bioanalyzer 2100, and then quantified again using the KAPA Library Quantification kit. Every immunoSEQ 96-well plate was sequenced on a separate single-read 150-cycle Illumina NextSeq 550 flow cell. Per the source publication's procedure: Because the immunoSEQ output included only junctional sequences and no quality scores, the filtering could not be the same as the filtering used for full-length reads. To assign V/J genes and CDR3, sequences were annotated against IMGT germline references using PyIR, a Python wrapper for IgBLAST v1.9. Reads were removed for weak V/J assignments (E-value above 1e-6), missing CDR3, stop codons, out-of-frame junctions, or ambiguous translated residues. V3J clonotypes were defined as sequences sharing an identical inferred V gene, J gene, and CDR3 amino acid sequence. To compute the percentage overlap between repertoires, the number of shared unique clonotypes was divided by the size of the smaller repertoire. Three approaches were used to assess repertoire richness: RTK rarefaction, the Chao1 estimator, and Recon v2.1 estimates of unobserved clonotypes. For all TCRbeta clonotypes obtained by the gDNA method from several donors, generation probabilities were computed with OLGA. Here the immuneACCESS table is served through TCRdb, limited to in-frame sequences with V and J called. Missing clones are a known gap in these copies; in checked studies unresolved V genes cover under half, and the rest lacks a known reason. The V and J calls and clone size were taken over from that table, and D and trimming were inferred from the DNA. This sample holds approximately 640,000 clones; approximately 79% were observed only once. The top ten clones comprise 1.8% of the sample.

About this clone: Its recognized antigen is unknown. Per-base qualities were not stored, and no clone one base away is much larger.

The research as a whole found: The genetic and exposure-history diversity represented was limited by the small number of donors. Only blood was sampled, and tissue TCR repertoires likely differ from those in blood. Even with the large sequencing depth, rarefaction of the sorted-subset datasets indicated that sequencing was incomplete. Roughly 5% of naive CD4, 3.5% of naive CD8, 2.3% of memory CD4, and approximately 0.39% of memory CD8 clonotypes were shared across a few donors. Higher generation probabilities were observed for clonotypes shared by all four sorted-subset donors than for non-shared clonotypes. Based on pairwise subsampling, the degree of clonotype sharing among donors was expected to be affected by sequencing depth. Larger estimated clonotype richness was generally found for naive subsets than for memory subsets.

According to the germline V gene (reference sequence), CDR1 reads SGHNT and CDR2 reads YYREEE. The cysteine opens and the phenylalanine closes a CDR3 of 14 amino acids. Solely the CDR3 DNA is kept, with 42 bases framed from the first base. V gives up 4 bases and J gives up 1 base, and the segment between their germline ends measures 11 bases. The specimen sequenced was memory CD4+ T cells sorted from blood. In light of the paper, this sample's cell subset or site label describes: CD45RA-negative fraction. In this chain, TRBV5-4 is recombined with TRBJ2-5; the D gene is perhaps TRBD1, on 6 matching bases. The TCR sequence derives from a woman in her twenties or thirties in good health. At the DNA level, the sequence is TGTGCCAGCAGCCAAATGACAGGCCAAGAGACCCAGTACTTC. Its amino acids are CASSQMTGQETQYF.